This T cell receptor (beta chain) was captured by sequencing in a study of tumor-infiltrating lymphocytes in primary liver carcinoma. Regarding the study as a whole: Tumor-adjacent and tumor-blood pairs overlapped less than tumor region pairs did. Relative to blood, tumors carried a significantly larger fraction of the repertoire in their top 250 clones (p = 0.039).

A constant-region primer primed TCR beta cDNA synthesis from 450 to 550 ng of total RNA. Amplification in three nested multiplex PCR rounds with slightly modified ARM-PCR gave rise to TCR beta libraries. Rounds one and two of PCR, each of roughly 10 cycles, were primed with TRBV1-TRBV30 forward primers and a C-beta reverse primer. TCRdb ran MiXCR on the multiplex PCR reads and lists one entry per CDR3 protein. The sample gives 150,000 to 200,000 distinct CDR3 sequences, approximately 86% of which show up once; approximately 18% is in the top ten. Concerning this clonotype itself: What it binds is unknown.

Germline V gene data show CDR1 as SQVTM and CDR2 as ANQGSEA. V dropped 7 bases and J dropped 3 bases, with 15 bases sitting between them. This CDR3 has 13 amino acids. The tissue used was unsorted bulk material of roughly 17-34 mg. RNA and DNA were co-extracted from it with the AllPrep DNA/RNA mini kit. Patients diagnosed with primary liver carcinoma received treatment through surgical resection. Tumor samples all exceeded 80% viable tumor cells. Sequenced sample: tumor tissue from primary liver carcinoma. The source is a man aged 40-55 years with primary liver carcinoma and hepatitis B virus infection. The chain has TRBV29-1 and TRBJ1-1; D gene ambiguous. This chain's CDR3 is CSETGWVDTEAFF. The DNA for the CDR3 is TGCAGCGAGACGGGATGGGTGGACACTGAAGCTTTCTTT.